Detailed here is one T cell receptor beta chain. Its antigen is still unknown. The table came from immunoSEQ multiplex PCR; TCRdb's copy has only in-frame clones and leaves some out. Seen here are approximately 2.4 million clones, 90% to 97% observed once, and the top ten hold more than 0.1%. The CDR3 consists of 16 residues. Trimming at V came to 2 bases and at J to 4 bases, leaving 10 bases not matched to a gene. CDR1 and CDR2 (germline): WSHSY, SAAADI. This sample is drawn from a study of shared clonotypes between healthy human individuals. Study-wide findings and caveats: Naive subsets generally exceeded memory subsets in estimated richness.

Sequenced: naive CD4+ T cells sorted from blood. Described subset: CD45RA+ positively selected. The sequence came from a man aged 18 to 29 in good health. V and J are TRBV10-2 and TRBJ2-7; 8 positions match TRBD2. CDR3 sequence: CASSETAGVLGYEQYF. The DNA of the CDR3 is TGCGCCAGCAGTGAGACAGCGGGAGTACTAGGGTACGAGCAGTACTTC.